The table lists the clone carrying this T cell receptor (beta chain) with many counts. Any patient presenting with uncontrolled infection, other autoimmune disease, pregnancy or lactation was left out. The data originate from a study of T cells in Graves' hyperthyroidism and ophthalmopathy. The investigators amplified TCR beta CDR3 regions from RNA transcripts. When the TCR CDR3 underwent first-round RT-PCR, the HTBI primer set was used. TCRdb itself ran the multiplex PCR reads through MiXCR, one entry per CDR3 protein. The sample contains under 400,000 distinct CDR3 sequences, around 14% of which appear only once. Sequenced sample: blood. The sequence came from a woman between 18 and 29 years old with Graves' hyperthyroidism.

The CDR3 reads CASSQGNYGYTF. CDR3 coding DNA: TGTGCCAGCAGTCAGGGGAACTATGGCTACACCTTC. The chain employs TRBV2 and TRBJ1-2, with D possibly being TRBD1 (6 bases). The CDR3 is 12 residues long. Per the germline V gene, CDR1 is SNHLY and CDR2 is FYNNEI. V lost 5 bases and J 2 bases, leaving 6 bases between the germline ends.